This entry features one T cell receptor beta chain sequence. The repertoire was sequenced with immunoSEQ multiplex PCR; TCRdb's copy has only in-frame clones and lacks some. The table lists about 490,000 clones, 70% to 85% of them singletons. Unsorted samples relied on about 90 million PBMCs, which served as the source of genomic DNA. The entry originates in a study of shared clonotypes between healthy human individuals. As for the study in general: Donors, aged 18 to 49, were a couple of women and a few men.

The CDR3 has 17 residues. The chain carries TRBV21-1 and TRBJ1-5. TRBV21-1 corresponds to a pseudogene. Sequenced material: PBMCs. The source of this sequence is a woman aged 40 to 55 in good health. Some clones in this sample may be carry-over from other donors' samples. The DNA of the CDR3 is TGTGCCAGCAGCAAATGGTCCAGGGTCCCTCGGGGGCAGCCCCAGCATTTT. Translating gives CASSKWSRVPRGQPQHF.